This section outlines one T cell receptor (beta chain) sequence together with its context. The study ran its PCR with 60 Vbeta and 13 Jbeta primers. Sequencing was performed with immunoSEQ multiplex PCR; in TCRdb, only in-frame clones are kept and a portion is missing. The data show some 150,000 clones, roughly 80% seen once. The data stem from a study of cytomegalovirus exposure and HLA in healthy donors. Overall study context: Of the donors genotyped, 398 in all, 80% to 85% fell in the Caucasian-associated ancestry cluster.

Germline CDR1 and CDR2: MNHNY and SVGAGI (reference sequence). V was clipped by 7 bases and J by 5 bases, with 12 bases between them. This CDR3 region has 14 residues. Input material: PBMCs. The rearrangement joins TRBV6-6 to TRBJ1-6; D may be TRBD1 (5 bases). This TCR came from a man aged 40-49 years in good health and CMV-seronegative. The CDR3 sequence is CASTGDRNNSPLHF. CDR3 in DNA: TGTGCCAGCACCGGCGACAGAAATAATTCACCCCTCCACTTT.